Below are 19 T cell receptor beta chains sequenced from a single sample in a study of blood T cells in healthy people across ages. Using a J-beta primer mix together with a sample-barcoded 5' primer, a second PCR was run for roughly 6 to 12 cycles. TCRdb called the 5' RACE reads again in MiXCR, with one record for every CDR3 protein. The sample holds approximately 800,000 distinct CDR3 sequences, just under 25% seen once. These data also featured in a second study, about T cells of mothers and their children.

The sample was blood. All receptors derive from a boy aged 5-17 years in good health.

Here the CDR3 reads CASSQGRQGGTEAFF. CDR3 nucleotide sequence: TGCGCCAGCAGCCAAGGACGACAGGGCGGAACTGAAGCTTTCTTT. This chain connects TRBV4-3 to TRBJ1-1, with TRBD1 matching over 7 bases. J gave up 5 bases and V 1 base, and 7 bases lay outside the gene matches. The CDR3 runs 15 residues. The V gene's germline CDR1 is LGHNA and CDR2 YSLEER.

The CDR3, as DNA: TGTGCCAGCAGGCCAGGGTCGTTCCTTTCTGGCGAGCAGTACTTC. Amino acid sequence: CASRPGSFLSGEQYF. The J gene is TRBJ2-7, the V gene TRBV6-2 or TRBV6-3, with D perhaps TRBD1 (5 bases). Germline CDR1 reads MNHEY; CDR2 reads SVGEGT. V lost 6 bases, J lost 6 bases, and 21 bases lay in between. This CDR3 comprises 15 residues.

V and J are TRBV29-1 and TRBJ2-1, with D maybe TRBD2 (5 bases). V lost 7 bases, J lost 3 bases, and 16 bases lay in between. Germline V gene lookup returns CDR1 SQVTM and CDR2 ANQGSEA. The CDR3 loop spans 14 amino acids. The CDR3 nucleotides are TGCAGCGCCCCGGTAGGAGCGGTCTACAATGAGCAGTTCTTC. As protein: CSAPVGAVYNEQFF.

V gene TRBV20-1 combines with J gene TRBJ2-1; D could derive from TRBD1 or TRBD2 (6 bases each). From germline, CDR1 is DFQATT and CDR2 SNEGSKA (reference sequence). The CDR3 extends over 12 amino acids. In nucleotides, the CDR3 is TGCGGGTACGAAGGGGGGTACAATGAGCAGTTCTTC. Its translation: CGYEGGYNEQFF.

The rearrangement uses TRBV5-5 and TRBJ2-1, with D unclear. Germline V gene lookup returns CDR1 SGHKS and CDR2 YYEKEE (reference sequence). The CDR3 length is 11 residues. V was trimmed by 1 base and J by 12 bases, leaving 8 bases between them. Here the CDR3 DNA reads TGTGCCAGCAGCTTGAGCTCCGGGCAGTTCTTC. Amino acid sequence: CASSLSSGQFF.

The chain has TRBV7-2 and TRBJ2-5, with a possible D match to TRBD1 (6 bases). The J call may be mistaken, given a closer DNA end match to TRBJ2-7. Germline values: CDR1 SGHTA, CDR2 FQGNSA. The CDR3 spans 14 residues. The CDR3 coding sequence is TGTGCCAGCAGCTGGGGGCTGGTCGGATACGAGCAGTACTTC. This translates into CASSWGLVGYEQYF.

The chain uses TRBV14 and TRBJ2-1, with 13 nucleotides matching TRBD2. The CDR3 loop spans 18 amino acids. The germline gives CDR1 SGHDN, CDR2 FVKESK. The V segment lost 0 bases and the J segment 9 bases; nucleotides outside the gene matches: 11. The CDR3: CASSQETSGRAGLAEQFF. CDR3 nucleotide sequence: TGTGCCAGCAGCCAAGAAACTAGCGGGAGGGCCGGGTTGGCTGAGCAGTTCTTC.

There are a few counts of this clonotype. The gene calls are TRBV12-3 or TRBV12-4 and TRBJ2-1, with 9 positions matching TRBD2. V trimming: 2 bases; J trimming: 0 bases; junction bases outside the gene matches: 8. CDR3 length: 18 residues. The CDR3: CASSLYSGGRSSYNEQFF. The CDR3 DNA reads TGTGCCAGCAGTTTATACAGCGGGGGGCGAAGCTCCTACAATGAGCAGTTCTTC.

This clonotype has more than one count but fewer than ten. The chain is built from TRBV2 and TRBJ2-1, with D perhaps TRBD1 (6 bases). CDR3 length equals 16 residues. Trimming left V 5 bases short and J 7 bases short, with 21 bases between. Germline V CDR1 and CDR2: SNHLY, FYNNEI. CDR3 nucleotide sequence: TGTGCCAGCAGTTCCGAAAGGGACACTCCTGGGAATGAGCAGTTCTTC. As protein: CASSSERDTPGNEQFF.

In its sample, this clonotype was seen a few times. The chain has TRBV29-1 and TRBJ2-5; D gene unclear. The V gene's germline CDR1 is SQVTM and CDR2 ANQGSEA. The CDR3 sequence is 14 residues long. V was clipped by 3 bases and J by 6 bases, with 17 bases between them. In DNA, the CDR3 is TGCAGCGTTGATCAAAGTGGGATGGGGAAGACCCAGTACTTC. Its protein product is CSVDQSGMGKTQYF.

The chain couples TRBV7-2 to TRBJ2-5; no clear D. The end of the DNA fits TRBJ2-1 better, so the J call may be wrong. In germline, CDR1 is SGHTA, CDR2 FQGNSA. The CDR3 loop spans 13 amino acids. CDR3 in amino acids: CASSLVERREQFF. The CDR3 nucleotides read TGTGCCAGCAGCTTAGTTGAGCGACGTGAGCAGTTCTTC.

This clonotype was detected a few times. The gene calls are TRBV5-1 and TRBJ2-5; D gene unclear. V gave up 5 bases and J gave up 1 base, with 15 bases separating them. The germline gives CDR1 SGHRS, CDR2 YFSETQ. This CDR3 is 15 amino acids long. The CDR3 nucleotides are TGCGCCAGCAGGGATGAGGCAGGTAGCCAAGAGACCCAGTACTTC. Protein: CASRDEAGSQETQYF.

This chain's CDR3 is CSANGQEMNTEAFF. The DNA for the CDR3 is TGCAGCGCCAACGGACAGGAGATGAACACTGAAGCTTTCTTT. The chain links TRBV29-1 to TRBJ1-1; 7 positions agree with TRBD1. V trimming: 7 bases; J trimming: 0 bases; junction bases outside the gene matches: 8. This CDR3 spans 14 amino acids. Looked up from germline, CDR1 is SQVTM and CDR2 is ANQGSEA.

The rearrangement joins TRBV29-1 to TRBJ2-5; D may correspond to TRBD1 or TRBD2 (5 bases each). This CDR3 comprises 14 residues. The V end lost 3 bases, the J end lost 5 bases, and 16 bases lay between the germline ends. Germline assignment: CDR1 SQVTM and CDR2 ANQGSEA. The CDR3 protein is CSVDGGKSIETQYF. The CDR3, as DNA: TGCAGCGTTGATGGGGGTAAGAGTATCGAGACCCAGTACTTC.

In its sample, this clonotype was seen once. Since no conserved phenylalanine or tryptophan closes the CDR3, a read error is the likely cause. This CDR3 is CSARDGQIHTEAFL. DNA of the CDR3: TGCAGTGCTAGGGACGGACAAATCCACACTGAAGCTTTCCTT. This chain connects TRBV20-1 to TRBJ1-1, with TRBD1 as a possible D gene (5 bases). Germline assignment: CDR1 DFQATT and CDR2 SNEGSKA (reference sequence). The CDR3 spans 14 residues. V shed 3 bases and J shed 3 bases, with 14 bases lying between them.

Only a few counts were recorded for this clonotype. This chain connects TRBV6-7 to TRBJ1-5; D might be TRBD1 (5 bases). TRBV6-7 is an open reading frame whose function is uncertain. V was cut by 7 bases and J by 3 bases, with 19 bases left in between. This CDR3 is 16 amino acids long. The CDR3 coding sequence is TGTGCCAGCACCCCGACAGCAGTACATTACAATCAGCCCCAGCATTTT. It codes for CASTPTAVHYNQPQHF.

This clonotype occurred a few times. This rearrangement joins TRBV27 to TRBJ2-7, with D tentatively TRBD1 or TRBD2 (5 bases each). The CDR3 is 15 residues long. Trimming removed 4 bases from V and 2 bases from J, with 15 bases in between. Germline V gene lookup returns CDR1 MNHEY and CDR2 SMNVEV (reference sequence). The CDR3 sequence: CASSSLGTVPYEQYF. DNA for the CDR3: TGTGCCAGCAGTTCCCTCGGGACGGTCCCCTACGAGCAGTACTTC.

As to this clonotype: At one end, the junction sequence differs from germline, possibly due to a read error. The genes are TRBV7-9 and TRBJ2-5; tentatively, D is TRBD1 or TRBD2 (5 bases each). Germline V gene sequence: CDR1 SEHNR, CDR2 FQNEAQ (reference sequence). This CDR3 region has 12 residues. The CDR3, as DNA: TGTGCCAGCAGGGACTCAGGGCAGAACGAATATTTC. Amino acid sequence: CASRDSGQNEYF.

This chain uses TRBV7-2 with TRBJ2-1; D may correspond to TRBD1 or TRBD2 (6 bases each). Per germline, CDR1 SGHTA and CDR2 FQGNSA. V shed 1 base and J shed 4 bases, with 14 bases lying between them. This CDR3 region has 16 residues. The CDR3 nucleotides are TGTGCCAGCAGCTTAGTTAGGGGGGACGGGTACAATGAGCAGTTCTTC. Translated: CASSLVRGDGYNEQFF. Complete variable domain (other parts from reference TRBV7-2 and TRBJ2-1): GAGVSQSPSNKVTEKGKDVELRCDPISGHTALYWYRQSLGQGLEFLIYFQGNSAPDKSGLPSDRFSAERTGGSVSTLTIQRTQQEDSAVYLCASSLVRGDGYNEQFFGPGTRLTVL.